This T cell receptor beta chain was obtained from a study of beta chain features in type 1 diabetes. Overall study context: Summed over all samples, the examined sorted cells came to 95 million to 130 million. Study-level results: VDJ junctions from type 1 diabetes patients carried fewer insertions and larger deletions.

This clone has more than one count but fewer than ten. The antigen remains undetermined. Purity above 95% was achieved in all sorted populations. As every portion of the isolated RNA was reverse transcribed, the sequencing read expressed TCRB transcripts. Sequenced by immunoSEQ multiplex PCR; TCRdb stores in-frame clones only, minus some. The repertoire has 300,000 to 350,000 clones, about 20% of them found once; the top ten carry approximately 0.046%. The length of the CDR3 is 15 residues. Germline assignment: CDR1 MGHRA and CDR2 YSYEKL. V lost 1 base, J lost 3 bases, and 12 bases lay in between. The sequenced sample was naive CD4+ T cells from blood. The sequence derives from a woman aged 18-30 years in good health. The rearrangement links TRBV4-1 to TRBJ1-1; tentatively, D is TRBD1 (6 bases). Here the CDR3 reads CASSQVRGRDTEAFF. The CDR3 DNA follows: TGCGCCAGCAGCCAAGTGAGGGGGAGAGACACTGAAGCTTTCTTT.